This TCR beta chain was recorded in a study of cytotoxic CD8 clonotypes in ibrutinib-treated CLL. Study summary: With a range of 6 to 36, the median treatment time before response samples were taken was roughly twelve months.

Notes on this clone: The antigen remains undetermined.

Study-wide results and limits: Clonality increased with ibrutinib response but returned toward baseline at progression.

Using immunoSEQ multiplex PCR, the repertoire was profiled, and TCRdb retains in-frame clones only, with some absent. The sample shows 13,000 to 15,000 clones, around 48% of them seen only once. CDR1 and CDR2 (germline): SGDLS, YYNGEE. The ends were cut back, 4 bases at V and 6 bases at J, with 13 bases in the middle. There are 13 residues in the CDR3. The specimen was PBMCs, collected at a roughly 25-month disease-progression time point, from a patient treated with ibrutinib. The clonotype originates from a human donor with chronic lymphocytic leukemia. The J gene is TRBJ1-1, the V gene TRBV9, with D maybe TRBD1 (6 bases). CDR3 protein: CASSLGQQAEAFF. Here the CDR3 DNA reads TGTGCCAGCAGCTTAGGACAGCAGGCTGAAGCTTTCTTT.